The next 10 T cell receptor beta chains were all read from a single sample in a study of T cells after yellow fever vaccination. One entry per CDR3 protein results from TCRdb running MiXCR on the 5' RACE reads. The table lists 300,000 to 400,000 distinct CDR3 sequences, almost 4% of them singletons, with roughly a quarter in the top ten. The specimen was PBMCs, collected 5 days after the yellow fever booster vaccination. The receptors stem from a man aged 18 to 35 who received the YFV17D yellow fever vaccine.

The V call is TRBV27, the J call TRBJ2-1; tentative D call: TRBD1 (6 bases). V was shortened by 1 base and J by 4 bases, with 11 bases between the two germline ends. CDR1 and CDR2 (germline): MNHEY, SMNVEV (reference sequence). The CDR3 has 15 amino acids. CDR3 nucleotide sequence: TGTGCCAGCAGTTTATATACGAGGGGGTACAATGAGCAGTTCTTC. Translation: CASSLYTRGYNEQFF.

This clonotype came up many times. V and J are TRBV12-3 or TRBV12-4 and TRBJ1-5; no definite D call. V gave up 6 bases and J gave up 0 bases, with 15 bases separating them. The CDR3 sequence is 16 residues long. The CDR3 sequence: CASRTSTGVSNQPQHF. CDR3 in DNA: TGTGCCAGCAGAACTTCGACTGGGGTTAGCAATCAGCCCCAGCATTTT.

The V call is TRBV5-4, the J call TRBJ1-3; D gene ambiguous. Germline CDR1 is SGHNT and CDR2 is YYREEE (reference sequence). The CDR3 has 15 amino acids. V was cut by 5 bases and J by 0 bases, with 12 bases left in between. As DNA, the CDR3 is TGTGCCAGCAGTTTCGACGCAAGCTCTGGAAACACCATATATTTT. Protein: CASSFDASSGNTIYF.

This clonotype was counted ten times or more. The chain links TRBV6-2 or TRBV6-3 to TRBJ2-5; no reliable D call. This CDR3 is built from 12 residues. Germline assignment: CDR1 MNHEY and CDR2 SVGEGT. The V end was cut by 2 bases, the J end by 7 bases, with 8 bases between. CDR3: CASSYEAGTQYF. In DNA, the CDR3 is TGTGCCAGCAGTTACGAGGCCGGGACCCAGTACTTC.

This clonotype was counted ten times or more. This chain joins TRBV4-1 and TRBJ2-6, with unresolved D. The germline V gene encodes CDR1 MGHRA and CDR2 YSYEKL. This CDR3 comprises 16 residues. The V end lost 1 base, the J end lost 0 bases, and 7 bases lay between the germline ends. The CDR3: CASSQAPSSGANVLTF. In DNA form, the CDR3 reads TGCGCCAGCAGCCAAGCTCCCTCCTCTGGGGCCAACGTCCTGACTTTC.

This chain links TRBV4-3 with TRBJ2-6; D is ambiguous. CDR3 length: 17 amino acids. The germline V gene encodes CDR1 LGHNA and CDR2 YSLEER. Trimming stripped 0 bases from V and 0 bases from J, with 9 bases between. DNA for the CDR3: TGCGCCAGCAGCCAAGATGCCAGGAACTCTGGGGCCAACGTCCTGACTTTC. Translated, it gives CASSQDARNSGANVLTF.

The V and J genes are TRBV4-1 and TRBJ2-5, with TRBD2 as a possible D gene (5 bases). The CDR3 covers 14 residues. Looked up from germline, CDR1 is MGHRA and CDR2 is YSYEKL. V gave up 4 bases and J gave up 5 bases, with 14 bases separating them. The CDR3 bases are TGCGCCAGCAGCCTAGGACTCCTCGATGAGACCCAGTACTTC. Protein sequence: CASSLGLLDETQYF.

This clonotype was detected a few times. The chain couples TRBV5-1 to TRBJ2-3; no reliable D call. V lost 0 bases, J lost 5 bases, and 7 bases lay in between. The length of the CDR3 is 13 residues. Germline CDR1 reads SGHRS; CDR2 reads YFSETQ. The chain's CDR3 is CASSLVGGDTQYF. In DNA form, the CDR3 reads TGCGCCAGCAGCTTGGTCGGTGGAGATACGCAGTATTTT. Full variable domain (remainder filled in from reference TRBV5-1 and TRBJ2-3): KAGVTQTPRYLIKTRGQQVTLSCSPISGHRSVSWYQQTPGQGLQFLFEYFSETQRNKGNFPGRFSGRQFSNSRSEMNVSTLELGDSALYLCASSLVGGDTQYFGPGTRLTVL.

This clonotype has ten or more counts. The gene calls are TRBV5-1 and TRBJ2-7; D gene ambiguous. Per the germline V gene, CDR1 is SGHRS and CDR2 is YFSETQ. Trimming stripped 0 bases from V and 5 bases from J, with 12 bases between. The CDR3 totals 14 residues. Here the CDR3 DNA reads TGCGCCAGCAGCTTGGAGCATCGTAGGGACGAGCAGTACTTC. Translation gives CASSLEHRRDEQYF.

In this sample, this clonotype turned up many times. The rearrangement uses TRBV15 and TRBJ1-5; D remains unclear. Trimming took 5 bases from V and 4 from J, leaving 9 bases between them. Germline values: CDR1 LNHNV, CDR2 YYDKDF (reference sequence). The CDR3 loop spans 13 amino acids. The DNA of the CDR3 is TGTGCCACCAGCCCGCATTTAAATCAGCCCCAGCATTTT. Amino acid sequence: CATSPHLNQPQHF.